This T cell receptor beta chain was observed in a study of blood T cells in healthy people across ages (dated by TCRdb to the mid-2010s). With respect to the entire study: In model experiments, roughly one uniquely barcoded TCR beta cDNA molecule per two T cells was captured by template switching. Age-related changes in TCR beta repertoire diversity were measured in the study by deep sequencing normalized with unique cDNA molecular identifiers. The donors were divided into four age groups: young (average about 15 years), middle-aged (approximately 41), aged (about 61) and long-lived (82). Donors of different ages were randomly distributed across sequencing lanes to avoid experimental bias. Using the same blood draw, the study looked at two additional independent replicas of 1 million unique cDNA reads for two donors, one aged 18 to 30 and the other aged 80 or older. General study outcomes and caveats: Since profiling was done on bulk unsorted PBMCs, naive and antigen-experienced compartments could not be conclusively compared. The long-lived group showed more naive CD4+ T cells, fewer expanded clones and increased TCR diversity than the aged group, suggesting age selection. A strong correlation was found between observed TCR beta diversity and the percentage of naive T cells measured by flow cytometry. As age increased, observed TCR beta diversity per million T cells dropped in a roughly linear way, and a significant reduction was already evident by age 40. Donor CMV infection status was unknown, potentially confounding age-related changes in expanded clonotypes. Estimates of total diversity from one million sequenced T cells were regarded as lower bounds and underestimates.

Systemically healthy Caucasian individuals from Russia, approximately 39 in total and aged about 6 to 100 years, were included as donors. Each donor gave ten milliliters of peripheral blood, drawn into EDTA-treated Vacutainer tubes. PBMCs were isolated by Ficoll-Paque density-gradient centrifugation, with at least 6.5 million obtained per sample. Total RNA, at least 5.5 micrograms per sample, was extracted from PBMCs with Trizol reagent. For every donor, flow cytometry on a PBMC aliquot measured the percentage of naive CD45RAhigh/CD27high T cells. To prepare the library, 5' RACE was applied. The sequencer listed for this sample is Illumina HiSeq 2500. The second PCR ran for about 6 to 12 cycles and used a J-beta primer mix along with a sample-barcoded 5' primer. A unique molecular identifier was introduced onto each TCR beta cDNA molecule by a template-switch 5' adaptor carrying 12 random nucleotides. Each sample yielded at least 2.5 million CDR3-containing paired-end reads. The Mint cDNA synthesis kit, primed by a TRBC-specific oligonucleotide, was used to synthesize first-strand cDNA from all RNA. Following uracil-DNA glycosylase treatment, a first 18-cycle PCR with universal primers M1SS and BC2_uni_R was performed on all cDNA. Under the source paper's analysis protocol: Each sample was normalized by randomly selecting 1 million high-quality reads, each carrying a distinct molecular identifier. Reads with shared molecular identifiers were discarded instead of being binned into consensus sequences. MiTCR, set to a Q25 quality threshold and the strictest error-elimination algorithm, was used for CDR3 identification, clonotype clustering and error correction. A nonparametric unseen species model using Euler transformation provided a lower-bound estimate of total TCR beta diversity. TCRdb reworked the public reads: Q25 trimming with fastp, MiXCR clone assembly, productive beta chains retained. Entries are consolidated by CDR3 protein sequence, retaining the most common genes and DNA. The V and J calls were not made by the authors but by TCRdb's processing. Here the sample has some 640,000 distinct CDR3 sequences; 25% to 30% occur a single time. 15% to 17% of the sample belongs to the ten largest clones.

Concerning this clonotype itself: What this receptor recognizes is not known. No base qualities exist here, and no much larger clone lies one base off it.

The CDR3 spans 15 residues, from the cysteine through the phenylalanine. The retained sequence is limited to the CDR3, 45 bases, with the frame set at the first base. V loses 3 bases, J loses 0 bases, and the germline ends lie 12 bases apart. Per the germline V gene (reference sequence), DFQATT is the CDR1 and SNEGSKA is the CDR2. The sequenced material came from blood. The clonotype originates from a woman older than 75 in good health. The rearrangement joined TRBV20-1 to TRBJ2-1; no confident D gene assignment can be made. The DNA reads TGCAGTGCTAGTATGATTACGAGCTCCTACAATGAGCAGTTCTTC. Protein translation: CSASMITSSYNEQFF.